This passage covers 9 T cell receptor beta chains from one sample sequenced in a study of T-cell memory formation after mild COVID-19. TCRdb reprocessed the 5' RACE reads via MiXCR and lists one record per CDR3 protein. The sample shows 140,000 to 150,000 distinct CDR3 sequences, approximately 25% of them seen only once. Sample: PBMCs or a T cell subset sorted from them (not recorded which). These TCRs come from an adult woman who had mild COVID-19 (a few samples of this study predate the infection). Cell type and time point are not known.

The chain recombines TRBV11-2 with TRBJ2-1; D may correspond to TRBD1 or TRBD2 (5 bases each). The germline CDR1 and CDR2 sequences are SGHAT and FQNNGV. The germline V and J ends were trimmed by 6 bases and 7 bases, with 13 bases remaining between them. The CDR3 covers 13 residues. The CDR3 loop reads CASSREGWNEQFF. DNA of the CDR3: TGTGCCAGCAGTCGAGAGGGGTGGAATGAGCAGTTCTTC.

The V gene is TRBV12-3 or TRBV12-4, the J gene TRBJ2-7; 9 bases are shared with TRBD1. V was pared by 8 bases and J by 5 bases, with 10 bases of the junction left unmatched. This CDR3 is 14 amino acids long. CDR3 DNA: TGTGCCAGCTTGTCGGGACAGGGAGCCCACGAGCAGTACTTC. This gives the protein CASLSGQGAHEQYF.

This clonotype appeared a few times. The rearrangement joins TRBV20-1 to TRBJ2-3, with 7 bases lining up with TRBD2. After removal of 0 bases from V and 2 bases from J, the junction contained 5 bases not matched to a gene. Germline CDR1 is DFQATT and CDR2 is SNEGSKA (reference sequence). The CDR3 extends over 15 amino acids. CDR3 amino acids: CSARDRGVPTDTQYF. CDR3 nucleotide sequence: TGCAGTGCTAGAGATCGGGGGGTCCCCACAGATACGCAGTATTTT.

The gene calls are TRBV29-1 and TRBJ2-1; 9 nucleotides align to TRBD1. V lost 5 bases to trimming and J lost 3 bases; unmatched junction nucleotides: 5. CDR1 is SQVTM, CDR2 ANQGSEA, per germline. CDR3 length: 14 amino acids. The CDR3 bases are TGCAGCGTTCCCGGGACAGGGAGCTACAATGAGCAGTTCTTC. Its translation: CSVPGTGSYNEQFF.

V gene TRBV5-1 combines with J gene TRBJ2-5; 7 nucleotides line up with TRBD1. The germline CDR1 and CDR2 sequences are SGHRS and YFSETQ. The V gene end was trimmed by 0 bases and the J gene end by 1 base; junction bases not matched to a gene: 0. The CDR3 consists of 14 residues. Here the CDR3 DNA reads TGCGCCAGCAGCTTGGGGGACAGCCAAGAGACCCAGTACTTC. Its translation: CASSLGDSQETQYF.

The table lists this clonotype with many counts. The chain employs TRBV6-1 and TRBJ2-7; TRBD1 agrees at 9 bases. The length of the CDR3 is 13 residues. V lost 5 bases, J lost 6 bases, and 5 bases stayed unmatched. Germline CDR1 reads MNHNS; CDR2 reads SASEGT. CDR3 region: CASSWTGVGEQYF. The CDR3 nucleotides read TGTGCCAGCAGTTGGACAGGGGTAGGCGAGCAGTACTTC.

V and J are TRBV12-3 or TRBV12-4 and TRBJ2-7; 7 bases agree with TRBD1. V shed 4 bases, J shed 7 bases, and the junction held 10 bases outside the gene matches. The CDR3 consists of 14 residues. CDR3 region: CASSSETGSGEQYF. CDR3 DNA sequence: TGTGCCAGCAGTTCAGAGACAGGGTCGGGGGAGCAGTACTTC.

The V call is TRBV7-8, the J call TRBJ2-1; D ambiguous. The germline gives CDR1 SGHVS, CDR2 FQNEAQ. The V end lost 4 bases, the J end lost 6 bases, and 16 bases lay between the germline ends. The CDR3 has 15 residues. CDR3 DNA sequence: TGTGCCAGCAGCTGGAGTAAAGGCGCGAGCAATGAGCAGTTCTTC. Protein product: CASSWSKGASNEQFF. The full variable domain, its missing parts supplied by reference TRBV7-8 and TRBJ2-1, is GAGVSQSPRYKVAKRGQDVALRCDPISGHVSLFWYQQALGQGPEFLTYFQNEAQLDKSGLPSDRFFAERPEGSVSTLKIQRTQQEDSAVYLCASSWSKGASNEQFFGPGTRLTVL.

The J gene is TRBJ2-2, the V gene TRBV7-6; the D gene is possibly TRBD2 (6 bases). CDR1 and CDR2 (germline): SGHVS, FNYEAQ. The V gene lost 5 bases and the J gene lost 0 bases, with 13 bases spanning the gap. This CDR3 has 16 amino acids. The CDR3 DNA reads as TGTGCCAGCAGCACACCACGGGGGTCGAACACCGGGGAGCTGTTTTTT. Translating gives CASSTPRGSNTGELFF.